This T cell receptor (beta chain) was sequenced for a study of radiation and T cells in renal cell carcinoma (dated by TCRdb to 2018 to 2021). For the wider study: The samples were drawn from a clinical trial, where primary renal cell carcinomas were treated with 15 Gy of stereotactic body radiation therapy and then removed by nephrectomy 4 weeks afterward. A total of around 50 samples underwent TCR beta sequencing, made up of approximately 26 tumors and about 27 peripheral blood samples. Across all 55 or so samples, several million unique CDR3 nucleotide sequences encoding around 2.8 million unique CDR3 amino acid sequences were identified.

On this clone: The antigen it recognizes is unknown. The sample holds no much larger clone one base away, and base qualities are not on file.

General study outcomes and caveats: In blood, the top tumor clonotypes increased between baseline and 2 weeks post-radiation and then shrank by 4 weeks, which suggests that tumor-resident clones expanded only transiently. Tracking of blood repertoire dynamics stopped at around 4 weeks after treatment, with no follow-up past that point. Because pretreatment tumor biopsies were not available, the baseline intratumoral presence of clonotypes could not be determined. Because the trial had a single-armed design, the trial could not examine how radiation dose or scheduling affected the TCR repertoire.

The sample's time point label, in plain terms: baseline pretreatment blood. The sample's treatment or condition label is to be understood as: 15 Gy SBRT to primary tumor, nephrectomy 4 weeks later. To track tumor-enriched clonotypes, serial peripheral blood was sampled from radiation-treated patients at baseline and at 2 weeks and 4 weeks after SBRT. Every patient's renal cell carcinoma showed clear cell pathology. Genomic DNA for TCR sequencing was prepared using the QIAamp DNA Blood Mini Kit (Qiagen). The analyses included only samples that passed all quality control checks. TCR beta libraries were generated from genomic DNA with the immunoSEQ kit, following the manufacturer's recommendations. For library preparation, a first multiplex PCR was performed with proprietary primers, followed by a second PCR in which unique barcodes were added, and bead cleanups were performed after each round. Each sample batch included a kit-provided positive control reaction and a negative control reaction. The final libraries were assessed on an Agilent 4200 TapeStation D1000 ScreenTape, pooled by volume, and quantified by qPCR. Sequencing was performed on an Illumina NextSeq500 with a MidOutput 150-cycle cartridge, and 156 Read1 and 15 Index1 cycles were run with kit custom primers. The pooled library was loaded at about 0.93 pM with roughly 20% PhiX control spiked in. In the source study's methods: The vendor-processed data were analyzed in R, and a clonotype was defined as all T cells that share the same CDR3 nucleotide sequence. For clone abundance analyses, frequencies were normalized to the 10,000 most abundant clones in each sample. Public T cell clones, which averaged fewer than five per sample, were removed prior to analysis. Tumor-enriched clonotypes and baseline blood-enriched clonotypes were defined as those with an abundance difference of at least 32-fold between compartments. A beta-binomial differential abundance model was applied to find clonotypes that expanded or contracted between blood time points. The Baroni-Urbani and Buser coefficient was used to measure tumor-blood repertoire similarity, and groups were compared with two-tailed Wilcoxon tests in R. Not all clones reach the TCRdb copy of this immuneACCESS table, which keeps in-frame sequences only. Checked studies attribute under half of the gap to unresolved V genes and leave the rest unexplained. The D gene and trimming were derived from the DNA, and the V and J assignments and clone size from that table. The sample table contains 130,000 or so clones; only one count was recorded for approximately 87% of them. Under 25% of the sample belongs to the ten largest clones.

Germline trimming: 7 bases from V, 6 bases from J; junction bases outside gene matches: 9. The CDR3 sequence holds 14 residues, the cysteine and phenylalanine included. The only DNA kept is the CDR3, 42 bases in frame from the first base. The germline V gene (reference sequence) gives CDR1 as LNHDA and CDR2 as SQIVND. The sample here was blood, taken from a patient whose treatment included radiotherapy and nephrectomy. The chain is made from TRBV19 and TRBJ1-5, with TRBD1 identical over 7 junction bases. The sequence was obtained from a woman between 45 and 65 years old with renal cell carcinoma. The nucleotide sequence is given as TGTGCCAGTACTGAACAGGGGAGAAGTCAGCCCCAGCATTTT. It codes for CASTEQGRSQPQHF.